These T cell receptor beta chains were read from a single sample in a study of T cells in Graves' hyperthyroidism and ophthalmopathy. TCRdb analysed the multiplex PCR reads with MiXCR anew, one entry per CDR3 protein. The data hold a few hundred thousand distinct CDR3 sequences, with 13% observed a single time. Sample: blood. Receptors were obtained from a woman aged 18-29 years with Graves' hyperthyroidism. CDR3s include the opening cysteine and the closing phenylalanine or tryptophan. The D gene is left open where the match is weak. Not every row has a clone size; where given, it reads once, few, many or a size class.

J | D | size | V | DNA | CDR3
TRBJ1-2 | - | few | TRBV6-1 | TGTGCCACCCGACTGAAGGGCTACACCTTC | CATRLKGYTF
TRBJ2-2 | - | many | TRBV28 | TGTGCCAGCAGTTTCAGGGCCCTAGCTATGGGGGAGCTGTTTTTT | CASSFRALAMGELFF
TRBJ1-2 | TRBD1 | few | TRBV3-1 | TGTGCCAGCAGCCAAGATCAGGGGGCGGGCGGTCCTGGCTACACCTTC | CASSQDQGAGGPGYTF
TRBJ2-1 | TRBD2 | many | TRBV20-1 | TGCAGTGCTAGCAGCGGGGAAGCTCCCCATGAGCAGTTCTTC | CSASSGEAPHEQFF
TRBJ2-6 | - | few | TRBV4-3 | TGCGCCAGCAGCCCAACTGCTGGGGGGCCTGGGGCCAACGTCCTGACTTTC | CASSPTAGGPGANVLTF
TRBJ1-2 | - | - | TRBV9 | TGTGCCAGCAGCCCTCGATGGACTGAGCCGGATGGCTACACCTTC | CASSPRWTEPDGYTF
TRBJ2-7 | TRBD2 | many | TRBV28 | TGTGCCAGCAGTTTATTGGGACTAGCCGGCCGCTACGAGCAGTACTTC | CASSLLGLAGRYEQYF
TRBJ2-5 | - | - | TRBV9 | TGTGCCAGCAGCGTAGGGTGGCTACAGGAGACCCAGTACTTC | CASSVGWLQETQYF
TRBJ2-7 | - | - | TRBV2 | TGTGCCAGCAGTGAATACAGGAACTCCTACGAGCAGTACTTC | CASSEYRNSYEQYF
TRBJ2-3 | - | many | TRBV24-1 | TGTGCCACCAGTGAGACCCGGACAGACACAGATACGCAGTATTTT | CATSETRTDTDTQYF
TRBJ1-2 | - | many | TRBV7-8 | TGTGCCAGCACCCTAGAGTTCACCTATGGCTACACCTTC | CASTLEFTYGYTF
TRBJ2-1 | - | few | TRBV10-3 | TGTGCCATCAGTGTTGGGTACAATGAGCAGTTCTTC | CAISVGYNEQFF
TRBJ2-5 | TRBD2 | - | TRBV5-1 | TGCGCCAGCAGCCTGACCACTAGCGGGGGGCCGGAGACCCAGTACTTC | CASSLTTSGGPETQYF
TRBJ2-6 | - | - | TRBV7-9 | TGTGCCAGCAGCTTACCTGGGGCGGGCGCTACCAACCGTGGGGCCAACGTCCTGACTTTC | CASSLPGAGATNRGANVLTF
TRBJ1-2 | - | many | TRBV2 | TGTGCCAGCAGGGAGGTGAGAATGCCTAACAGTGGCTACACCTTC | CASREVRMPNSGYTF
TRBJ1-1 | - | many | TRBV30 | TGTGCCTGGAGTGCGGAGGTCGCCACTGAAGCTTTCTTT | CAWSAEVATEAFF
TRBJ1-1 | TRBD1 | few | TRBV9 | TGTGCCAGCAGCCCTAGACAGGGGACATCGAACACTGAAGCTTTCTTT | CASSPRQGTSNTEAFF
TRBJ2-1 | - | many | TRBV27 | TGTGCCACCTCCCCTCTCGGCTCCTACAATGAGCAGTTCTTC | CATSPLGSYNEQFF
TRBJ1-2 | - | many | TRBV5-1 | TGCGCCAGCAGCAACGGCATGGGACCGATACTATCTCGCGACTATGGCTACACCTTC | CASSNGMGPILSRDYGYTF
TRBJ1-6 | - | many | TRBV28 | TGTGCCAGCAGCCCCCGGGGAACACCCCTCCACTTT | CASSPRGTPLHF
TRBJ2-7 | - | few | TRBV10-3 | TGTGCCATCAGTGACCACCGAGAGGGAACAGGGAACGAGCAGTACTTC | CAISDHREGTGNEQYF
TRBJ2-7 | TRBD1 | - | TRBV6-1 | TGTGCCAGCCACAGGGGCGCCGAGCAGTACTTC | CASHRGAEQYF
TRBJ2-1 | - | many | TRBV28 | TGTGCCAGCAGTCTCCCTCCTGAGAATGAGCAGTTCTTC | CASSLPPENEQFF
TRBJ1-2 | - | many | TRBV30 | TGTGCCTGGACACCGGGACGGTCGACAACCTACTATGGCTACACCTTC | CAWTPGRSTTYYGYTF
TRBJ2-1 | TRBD2 | many | TRBV7-9 | TGTGCCGGTGGCCTTAGCGGGGGTAATGAGCAGTTCTTC | CAGGLSGGNEQFF
TRBJ2-5 | TRBD2 | few | TRBV19 | TGTGCCAGTAGTATACGCGGGAGCCTACAAGAGACCCAGTACTTC | CASSIRGSLQETQYF
TRBJ1-5 | - | - | TRBV4-3 | TGCGCCAGCAGCCAAGATCGGAGCGGCAATCAGCCCCAGCATTTT | CASSQDRSGNQPQHF
TRBJ1-1 | - | many | TRBV9 | TGTGCCAGCAGCCCCTGGGACACCAAGAACACTGAAGCTTTCTTT | CASSPWDTKNTEAFF
TRBJ1-1 | - | few | TRBV5-4 | TGTGCCAGCATAGGCAGGAACACTGAAGCTTTCTTT | CASIGRNTEAFF
TRBJ2-4 | - | few | TRBV5-5 | TGTTCCAGCAGCTTGGCCGGGGGTGCCATTCAGTACTTC | CSSSLAGGAIQYF
TRBJ1-1 | TRBD1 | - | TRBV10-2 | TGCGCCAGCAGTGAGACAGGGGATTTGTCTTTCTTT | CASSETGDLSFF
TRBJ1-5 | - | many | TRBV2 | TGTGCCAGCAGTGAATTGAGTAATCAGCCCCAGCATTTT | CASSELSNQPQHF
TRBJ2-7 | - | many | TRBV6-1 | TGTGCCAGCAGTGATTTGACCCGGGCCATAGAACTTTACGAGCAGTACTTC | CASSDLTRAIELYEQYF
TRBJ1-5 | TRBD1 | many | TRBV11-2 | TGTGCCAGCAGCGCGGGACAGGGCAACAATCAGCCCCAGCATTTT | CASSAGQGNNQPQHF
TRBJ1-5 | - | - | TRBV20-1 | TGCAGTGCTAGAGTATCCAGGGATCAGCCCCAGCATTTT | CSARVSRDQPQHF
TRBJ2-7 | - | many | TRBV28 | TGTGCCAGCAGTCGTCCGGGACCTAGCGCCCATAGCTCCTACGAGCAGTACTTC | CASSRPGPSAHSSYEQYF
TRBJ2-7 | - | many | TRBV20-1 | TGCAGTGCCCGAACGGGGGTCTACGAGCAGTACTTC | CSARTGVYEQYF
TRBJ2-2 | - | few | TRBV5-1 | TGCGCCAGCAGCTTTGGTGGGCCGAGAAACACCGAGGAGCTGTTTTTT | CASSFGGPRNTEELFF
TRBJ2-7 | - | few | TRBV12-3/TRBV12-4 | TGTGCCAGCAGCTTGAGCGGGCAGACCTACGAGCAGTACTTC | CASSLSGQTYEQYF
TRBJ2-5 | - | many | TRBV20-1 | TGCAGTGCTAGAGATGGTCTTTCCCCCGCGGAGACCCAGTACTTC | CSARDGLSPAETQYF
TRBJ1-4 | - | many | TRBV11-2 | TGTGCCAGCAGCTTAGATCCCCCCAGACCTAATGAAAAACTGTTTTTT | CASSLDPPRPNEKLFF
TRBJ2-3 | - | many | TRBV10-3 | TGTGCCATCAGCCTGGACAGTCTCGGCACAGATACGCAGTATTTT | CAISLDSLGTDTQYF